The present TCR beta chain was sequenced within a study of T cell changes during pregnancy in multiple sclerosis. Sequencing used immunoSEQ multiplex PCR; TCRdb keeps in-frame clones, though not all of them. This sample has tens of thousands of clones; 90% occur once, and the top ten carry 0.4% to 0.55%. V shed 3 bases and J 4 bases; nucleotides not matched to a gene: 3. Per the germline V gene, CDR1 is KGHSH and CDR2 is LQKENI. The CDR3 totals 14 residues. The sequence was collected from a female donor in good health, enrolled as a control in a pregnancy study. The chain uses TRBV18 and TRBJ1-2; 9 positions agree with TRBD1. This material consisted of CD4+ T cells from peripheral blood mononuclear cells, taken in the first trimester of pregnancy. The CDR3 reads CASSPPTGGYGYTF. The CDR3 nucleotides are TGTGCCAGCTCACCCCCGACAGGGGGCTATGGCTACACCTTC. Using reference TRBV18 and TRBJ1-2 for the parts outside the CDR3, the full variable domain is NAGVMQNPRHLVRRRGQEARLRCSPMKGHSHVYWYRQLPEEGLKFMVYLQKENIIDESGMPKERFSAEFPKEGPSILRIQQVVRGDSAAYFCASSPPTGGYGYTFGSGTRLTVV.